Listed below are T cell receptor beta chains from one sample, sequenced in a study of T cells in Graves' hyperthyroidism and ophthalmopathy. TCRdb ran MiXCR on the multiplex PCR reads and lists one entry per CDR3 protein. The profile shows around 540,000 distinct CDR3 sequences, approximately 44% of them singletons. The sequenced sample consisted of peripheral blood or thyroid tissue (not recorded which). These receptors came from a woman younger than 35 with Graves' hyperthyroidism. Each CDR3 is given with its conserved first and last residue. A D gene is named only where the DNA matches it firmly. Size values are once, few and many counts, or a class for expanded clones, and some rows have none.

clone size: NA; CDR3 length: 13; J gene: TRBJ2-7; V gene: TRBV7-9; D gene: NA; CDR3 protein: CASSQDGMYEQYF; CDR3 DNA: TGCGCCAGCAGCCAAGATGGGATGTACGAGCAGTACTTC
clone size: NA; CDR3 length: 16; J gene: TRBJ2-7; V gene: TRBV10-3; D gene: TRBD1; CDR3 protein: CAIRDSSRDRGFEQYF; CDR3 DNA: TGTGCCATCAGAGACTCCTCCCGGGACAGGGGCTTCGAGCAGTACTTC
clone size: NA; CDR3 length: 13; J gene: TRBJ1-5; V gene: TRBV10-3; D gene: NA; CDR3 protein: CASSSPRAQPQHF; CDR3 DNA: TGTGCCAGCAGCAGTCCCAGGGCCCAGCCCCAGCATTTT
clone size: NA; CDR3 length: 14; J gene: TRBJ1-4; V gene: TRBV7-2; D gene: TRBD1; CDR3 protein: CASRARGQNEKLFF; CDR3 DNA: TGTGCCAGCAGGGCCCGGGGACAGAATGAAAAACTGTTTTTT
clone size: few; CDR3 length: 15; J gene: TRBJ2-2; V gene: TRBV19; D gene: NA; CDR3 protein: CASSTGLEHTGELFF; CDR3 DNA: TGTGCCAGTAGCACGGGACTCGAACACACCGGGGAGCTGTTTTTT
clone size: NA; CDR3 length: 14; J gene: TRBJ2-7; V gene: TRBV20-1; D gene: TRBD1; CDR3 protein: CSANPVQGADEQYF; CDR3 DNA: TGCAGTGCTAACCCAGTACAGGGGGCGGATGAGCAGTACTTC
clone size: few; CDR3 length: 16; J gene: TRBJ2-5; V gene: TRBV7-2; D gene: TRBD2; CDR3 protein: CASSSLAGGPGETQYF; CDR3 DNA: TGTGCCAGCAGTTCACTAGCGGGAGGGCCGGGAGAGACCCAGTACTTC
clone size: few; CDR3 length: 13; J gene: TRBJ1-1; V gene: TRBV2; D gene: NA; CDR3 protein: CASIGGDKTEAFF; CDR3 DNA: TGTGCCAGCATAGGGGGTGACAAAACTGAAGCTTTCTTT
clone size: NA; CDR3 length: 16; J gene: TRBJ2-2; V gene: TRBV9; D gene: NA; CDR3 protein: CASSSRPTTNTGELFF; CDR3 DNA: TGTGCCAGCAGCTCGAGACCTACAACGAACACCGGGGAGCTGTTTTTT
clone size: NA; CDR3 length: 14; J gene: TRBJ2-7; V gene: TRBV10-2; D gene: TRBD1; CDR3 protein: CASSGGGIAYEQYF; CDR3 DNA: TGCGCCAGCAGTGGAGGGGGCATAGCCTACGAGCAGTACTTC
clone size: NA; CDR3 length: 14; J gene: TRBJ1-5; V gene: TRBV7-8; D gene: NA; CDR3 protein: CASSLFQVNQPQHF; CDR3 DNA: TGTGCCAGCAGCTTATTCCAGGTGAATCAGCCCCAGCATTTT
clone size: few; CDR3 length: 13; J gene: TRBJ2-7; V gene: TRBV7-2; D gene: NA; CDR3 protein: CASSLGEFREQYF; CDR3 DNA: TGTGCCAGCAGCTTGGGGGAGTTCCGCGAGCAGTACTTC
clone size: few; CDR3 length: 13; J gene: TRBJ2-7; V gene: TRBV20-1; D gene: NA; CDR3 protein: CSASVGAVYEQYF; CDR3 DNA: TGCAGTGCTAGTGTTGGGGCGGTCTACGAGCAGTACTTC
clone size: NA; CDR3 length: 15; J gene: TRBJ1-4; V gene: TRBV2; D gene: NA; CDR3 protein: CASRPIDSPREKLFF; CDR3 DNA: TGTGCCAGCAGGCCGATCGACAGCCCCAGGGAAAAACTGTTTTTT
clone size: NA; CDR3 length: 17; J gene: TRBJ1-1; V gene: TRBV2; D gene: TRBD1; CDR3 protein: CASSPHLMGTGGTEAFF; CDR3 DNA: TGTGCCAGCAGTCCACACTTAATGGGGACAGGGGGCACTGAAGCTTTCTTT
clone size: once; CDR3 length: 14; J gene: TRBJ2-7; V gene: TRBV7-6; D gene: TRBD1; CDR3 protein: CASSQTGGGDEQYF; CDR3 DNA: TGTGCCAGCAGCCAGACAGGGGGCGGCGACGAGCAGTACTTC
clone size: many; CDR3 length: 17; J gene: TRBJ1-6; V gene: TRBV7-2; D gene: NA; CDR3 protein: CASSPRPIRGFNSPLHF; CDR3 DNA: TGTGCCAGCAGCCCGAGACCGATCAGGGGATTTAATTCACCCCTCCACTTT
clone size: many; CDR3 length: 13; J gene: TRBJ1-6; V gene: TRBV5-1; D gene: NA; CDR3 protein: CASSLVRNSPLHF; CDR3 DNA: TGTGCCAGCAGCTTGGTACGAAATTCACCCCTCCACTTT
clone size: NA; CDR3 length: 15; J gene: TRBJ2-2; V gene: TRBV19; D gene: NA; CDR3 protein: CASEPGLINTGELFF; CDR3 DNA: TGTGCCAGCGAGCCGGGACTTATAAACACCGGGGAGCTGTTTTTT
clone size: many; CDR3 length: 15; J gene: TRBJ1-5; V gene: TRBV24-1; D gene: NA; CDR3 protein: CATSLGGYSNQPQHF; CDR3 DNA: TGTGCCACCAGTTTGGGCGGGTATAGCAATCAGCCCCAGCATTTT
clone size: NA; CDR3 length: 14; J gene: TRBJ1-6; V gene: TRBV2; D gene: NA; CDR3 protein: CASKLQDRNSPLHF; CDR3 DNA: TGTGCCAGCAAACTACAGGACCGAAATTCACCCCTCCACTTT
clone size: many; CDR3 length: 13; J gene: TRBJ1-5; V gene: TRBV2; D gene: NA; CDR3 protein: CASSSLGRQPQHF; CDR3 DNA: TGTGCCAGCAGTTCCCTGGGACGGCAGCCCCAGCATTTT
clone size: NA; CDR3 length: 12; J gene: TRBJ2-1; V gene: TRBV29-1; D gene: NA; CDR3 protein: CSVGKGGNEQFF; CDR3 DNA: TGCAGCGTTGGGAAGGGCGGCAATGAGCAGTTCTTC
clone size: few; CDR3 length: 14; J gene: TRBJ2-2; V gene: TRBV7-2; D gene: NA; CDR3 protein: CASSPRVYTGELFF; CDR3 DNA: TGTGCCAGCAGCCCCAGGGTTTACACCGGGGAGCTGTTTTTT
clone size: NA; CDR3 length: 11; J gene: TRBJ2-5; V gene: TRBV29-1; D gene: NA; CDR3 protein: CSVGWPETQYF; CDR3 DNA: TGCAGCGTGGGGTGGCCGGAGACCCAGTACTTC
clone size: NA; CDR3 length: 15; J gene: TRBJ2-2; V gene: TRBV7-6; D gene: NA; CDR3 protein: CASSPAIPNTGELFF; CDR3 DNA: TGTGCCAGCTCCCCCGCTATACCGAACACCGGGGAGCTGTTTTTT
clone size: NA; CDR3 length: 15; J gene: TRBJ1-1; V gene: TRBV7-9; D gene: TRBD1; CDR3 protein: CASSLDRQGWTEAFF; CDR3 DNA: TGTGCCAGCAGCTTGGACAGACAGGGTTGGACTGAAGCTTTCTTT
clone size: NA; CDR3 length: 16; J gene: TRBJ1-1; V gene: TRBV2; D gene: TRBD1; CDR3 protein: CASSEIWGQGNTEAFF; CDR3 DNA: TGTGCCAGCAGTGAAATCTGGGGACAGGGGAACACTGAAGCTTTCTTT
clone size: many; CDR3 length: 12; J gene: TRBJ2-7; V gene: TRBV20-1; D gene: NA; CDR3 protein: CSAMAGAYEQYF; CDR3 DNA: TGCAGTGCTATGGCGGGTGCCTACGAGCAGTACTTC
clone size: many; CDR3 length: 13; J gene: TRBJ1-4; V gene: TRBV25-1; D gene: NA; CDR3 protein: CASSESGVEKLFF; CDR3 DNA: TGTGCCAGCAGTGAGTCAGGGGTTGAAAAACTGTTTTTT
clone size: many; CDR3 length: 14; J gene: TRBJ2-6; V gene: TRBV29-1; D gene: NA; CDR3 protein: CSVGGSAGANVLTF; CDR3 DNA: TGCAGCGTTGGGGGATCGGCTGGGGCCAACGTCCTGACTTTC
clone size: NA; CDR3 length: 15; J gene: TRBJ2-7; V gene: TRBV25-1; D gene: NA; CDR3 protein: CASSYAPSLSYEQYF; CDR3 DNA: TGTGCCAGCAGTTACGCACCTAGCTTATCCTACGAGCAGTACTTC
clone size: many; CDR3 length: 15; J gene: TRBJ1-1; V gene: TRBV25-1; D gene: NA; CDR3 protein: CASSEWQGGYTEAFF; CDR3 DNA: TGTGCCAGCAGTGAATGGCAGGGCGGGTACACTGAAGCTTTCTTT
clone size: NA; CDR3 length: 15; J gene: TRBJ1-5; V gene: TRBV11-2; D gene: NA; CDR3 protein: CASSFNGGTDQPQHF; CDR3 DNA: TGTGCCAGCAGCTTTAACGGGGGCACCGATCAGCCCCAGCATTTT
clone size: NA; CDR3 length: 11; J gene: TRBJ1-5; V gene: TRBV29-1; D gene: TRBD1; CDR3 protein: CSLTGDQPQHF; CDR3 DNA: TGCAGCCTGACAGGGGATCAGCCCCAGCATTTT
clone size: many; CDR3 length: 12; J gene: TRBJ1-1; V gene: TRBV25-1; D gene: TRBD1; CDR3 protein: CATGQGGTEAFF; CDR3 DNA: TGTGCCACCGGACAGGGAGGCACTGAAGCTTTCTTT
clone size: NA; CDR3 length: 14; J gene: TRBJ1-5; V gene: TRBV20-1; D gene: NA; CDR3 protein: CSARTLEGNQPQHF; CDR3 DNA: TGCAGTGCTAGGACATTAGAGGGCAATCAGCCCCAGCATTTT
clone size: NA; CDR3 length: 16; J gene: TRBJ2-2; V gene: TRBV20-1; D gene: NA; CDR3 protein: CSARDSADANTGELFF; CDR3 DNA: TGCAGTGCTAGAGATAGTGCCGACGCGAACACCGGGGAGCTGTTTTTT
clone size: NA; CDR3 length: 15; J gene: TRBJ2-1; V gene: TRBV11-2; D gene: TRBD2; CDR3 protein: CASSPYAGVYNEQFF; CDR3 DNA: TGTGCCAGCAGCCCCTACGCGGGAGTTTACAATGAGCAGTTCTTC
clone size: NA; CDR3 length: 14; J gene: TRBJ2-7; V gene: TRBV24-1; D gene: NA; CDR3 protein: CATSDAGRRDEQYF; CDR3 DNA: TGTGCCACCAGTGATGCGGGACGGAGGGACGAGCAGTACTTC
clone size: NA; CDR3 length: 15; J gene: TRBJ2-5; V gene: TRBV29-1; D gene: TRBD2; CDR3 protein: CSGGLQGGPVETQYF; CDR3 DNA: TGCAGCGGTGGGTTGCAGGGAGGGCCTGTGGAGACCCAGTACTTC
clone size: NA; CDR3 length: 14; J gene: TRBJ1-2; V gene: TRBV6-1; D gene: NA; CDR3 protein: CASGGVSRDYGYTF; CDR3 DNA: TGTGCCAGCGGAGGGGTTTCAAGGGACTATGGCTACACCTTC
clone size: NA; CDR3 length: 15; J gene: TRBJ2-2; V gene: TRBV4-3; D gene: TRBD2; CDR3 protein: CASRQQGLASGELFF; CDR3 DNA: TGCGCCAGCAGACAGCAGGGACTAGCGTCCGGGGAGCTGTTTTTT
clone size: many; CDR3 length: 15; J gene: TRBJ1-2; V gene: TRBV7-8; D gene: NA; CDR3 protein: CASSLVTIANYGYTF; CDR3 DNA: TGTGCCAGCAGCTTAGTGACTATCGCTAACTATGGCTACACCTTC
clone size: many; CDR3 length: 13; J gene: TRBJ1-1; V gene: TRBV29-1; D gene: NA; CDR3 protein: CSVGGGAGTEAFF; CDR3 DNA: TGCAGCGTTGGCGGGGGCGCGGGAACTGAAGCTTTCTTT
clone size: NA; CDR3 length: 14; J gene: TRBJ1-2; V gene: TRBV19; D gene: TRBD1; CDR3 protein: CASSLQGATGGYTF; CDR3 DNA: TGTGCCAGTAGTTTACAGGGGGCGACTGGTGGCTACACCTTC
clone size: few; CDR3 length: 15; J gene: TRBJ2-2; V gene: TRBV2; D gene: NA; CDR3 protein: CASSGDWMNTGELFF; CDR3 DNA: TGTGCCAGCAGTGGGGACTGGATGAACACCGGGGAGCTGTTTTTT
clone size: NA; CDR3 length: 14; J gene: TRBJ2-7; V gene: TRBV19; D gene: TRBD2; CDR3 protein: CASRTSGKPYEQYF; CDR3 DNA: TGTGCCAGTAGGACTAGCGGGAAGCCCTACGAGCAGTACTTC
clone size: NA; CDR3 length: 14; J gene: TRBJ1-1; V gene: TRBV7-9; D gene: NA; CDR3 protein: CASSFGGRYTEAFF; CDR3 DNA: TGTGCCAGCAGCTTTGGGGGGCGGTACACTGAAGCTTTCTTT
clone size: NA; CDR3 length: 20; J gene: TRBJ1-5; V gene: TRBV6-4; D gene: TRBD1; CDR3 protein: CASSALPWDRVKDSNQPQHF; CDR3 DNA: TGTGCCAGCAGTGCACTCCCCTGGGACAGGGTAAAGGATAGCAATCAGCCCCAGCATTTT
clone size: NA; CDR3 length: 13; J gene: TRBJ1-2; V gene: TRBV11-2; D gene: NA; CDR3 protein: CASSLESGYGYTF; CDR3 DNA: TGTGCCAGCAGCTTAGAAAGTGGATATGGCTACACCTTC
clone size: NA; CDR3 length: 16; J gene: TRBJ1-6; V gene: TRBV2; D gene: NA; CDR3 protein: CASSERGRGMDSPLHF; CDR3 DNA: TGTGCCAGCAGTGAGAGGGGCAGGGGTATGGATTCACCCCTCCACTTT
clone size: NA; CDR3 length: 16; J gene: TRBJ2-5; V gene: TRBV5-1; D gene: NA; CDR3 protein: CASSSGQFGRWETQYF; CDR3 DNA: TGCGCCAGCAGCTCAGGACAGTTCGGACGGTGGGAGACCCAGTACTTC
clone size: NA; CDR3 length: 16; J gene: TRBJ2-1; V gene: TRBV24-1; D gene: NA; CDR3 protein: CATSDLSGSSYNEQFF; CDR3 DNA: TGTGCCACCAGTGATTTGTCGGGGAGCTCCTACAATGAGCAGTTCTTC